One sample yielded the 26 T cell receptor beta chains listed below, sequenced in a study of blood T cells in healthy people across ages. Alongside a J-beta primer mix, a sample-barcoded 5' primer served in a second PCR lasting roughly 7 to 11 cycles. MiXCR, run by TCRdb on the 5' RACE reads, gives a single entry per CDR3 protein. In the table there are around 870,000 distinct CDR3 sequences, under 35% of which are singletons. The sequenced material came from blood. The receptors here all came from an elderly woman in good health.

This clonotype was detected many times. V usage is TRBV6-2 or TRBV6-3 and J usage is TRBJ2-1; D not certain. V gave up 0 bases and J gave up 10 bases, with 7 bases separating them. The CDR3 totals 12 residues. CDR1 is MNHEY and CDR2 is SVGEGT in the germline V gene. CDR3 coding DNA: TGTGCCAGCAGTTACTCTTCTAGAGAGCAGTTCTTC. Its translation: CASSYSSREQFF.

The V gene is TRBV10-3, the J gene TRBJ2-5; possibly TRBD1 for D (6 bases). Deletions cut 8 bases from V and 2 bases from J, with 9 bases between. CDR1 is ENHRY, CDR2 SYGVKD, per germline. The CDR3 loop spans 12 amino acids. The CDR3 loop reads CAIAGAQETQYF. The CDR3 nucleotides read TGTGCCATCGCAGGGGCACAAGAGACCCAGTACTTC.

The rearrangement uses TRBV7-2 and TRBJ1-1; unclear D gene. In germline, CDR1 is SGHTA, CDR2 FQGNSA. This CDR3 region has 16 residues. V gave up 7 bases and J gave up 3 bases, with 21 bases separating them. The CDR3 DNA reads TGTGCCAGCACCTCTAGGAGGATGAAATCAGACACTGAAGCTTTCTTT. Translation: CASTSRRMKSDTEAFF.

The rearrangement links TRBV11-3 to TRBJ2-1; 9 positions match TRBD1. V shed 6 bases and J 9 bases; nucleotides not matched to a gene: 9. The CDR3 has 14 residues. CDR1 is SGHNT and CDR2 is YENEEA in the germline V gene. CDR3 DNA sequence: TGTGCCAGCAGTTATGGACAGGGGAAGGGTGAGCAGTTCTTC. Translation: CASSYGQGKGEQFF.

In this sample, this clonotype turned up a few times. The J gene is TRBJ1-1, the V gene TRBV6-1; TRBD1 agrees at 7 bases. The CDR3 is made up of 16 amino acids. Trimming cost V 6 bases and J 6 bases; bases outside gene matches: 16. CDR1 and CDR2 from the germline V gene are MNHNS and SASEGT. The CDR3: CASRDRRGLTNAEAFF. CDR3 bases: TGTGCCAGCAGGGACAGGAGGGGTTTAACCAACGCTGAAGCTTTCTTT.

This clonotype was seen more than once but under ten times. The chain joins TRBV7-2 to TRBJ2-4; either TRBD1 or TRBD2 may fit D (5 bases each). V was pared by 8 bases and J by 7 bases, with 12 bases between. CDR3 length equals 12 residues. The germline V gene has CDR1 SGHTA and CDR2 FQGNSA. The CDR3 DNA reads TGTGCCAGCCAGGGTCGCGGGAACATTCAGTACTTC. Encoded protein: CASQGRGNIQYF.

This clonotype was observed many times. The chain employs TRBV6-5 and TRBJ2-1; no clear D gene. V gave up 7 bases and J gave up 2 bases, with 18 bases separating them. The CDR3 totals 16 residues. Germline V gives CDR1 MNHEY, CDR2 SVGAGI. The CDR3 is CASTIHSPNAYNEQFF. CDR3 DNA sequence: TGTGCCAGCACCATACACTCACCAAACGCCTACAATGAGCAGTTCTTC.

The chain uses TRBV29-1 and TRBJ2-5, with 10 bases aligning to TRBD1. Per germline, CDR1 SQVTM and CDR2 ANQGSEA. The CDR3 extends over 14 amino acids. V was pared by 3 bases and J by 3 bases, with 4 bases of the junction left unmatched. As DNA, the CDR3 is TGCAGCGTTGATTTGGGACAGGGGAAAGAGACCCAGTACTTC. Protein sequence: CSVDLGQGKETQYF.

This clonotype occurred many times. The J gene is TRBJ2-6, the V gene TRBV6-5, with a possible D match to TRBD1 (5 bases). CDR3 length: 16 amino acids. CDR1 and CDR2 from the germline V gene are MNHEY and SVGAGI. Deletions cut 2 bases from V and 0 bases from J, with 8 bases between. CDR3 bases: TGTGCCAGCAGTTACGTCGACAGCTCTGGGGCCAACGTCCTGACTTTC. This sequence encodes CASSYVDSSGANVLTF.

This clonotype was detected ten times or more. The gene calls are TRBV20-1 and TRBJ2-3; D unclear. V gave up 1 base and J gave up 4 bases, with 9 bases separating them. This CDR3 region has 13 residues. Germline V CDR1 and CDR2: DFQATT, SNEGSKA (reference sequence). CDR3 sequence (DNA): TGCAGTGCTAGAGTAGGTCTCGCAGATACGCAGTATTTT. Translated: CSARVGLADTQYF.

J is TRBJ2-3 and V is TRBV19; no definite D call. The CDR3 extends over 13 amino acids. V shed 4 bases and J shed 2 bases, with 7 bases lying between them. The V gene's germline CDR1 is LNHDA and CDR2 SQIVND (reference sequence). The CDR3 is CASSKRYTDTQYF. CDR3 sequence (DNA): TGTGCCAGTAGTAAACGGTACACAGATACGCAGTATTTT.

This clonotype was seen a handful of times. The V call is TRBV14, the J call TRBJ1-2, with D perhaps TRBD1 (5 bases). V lost 0 bases to trimming and J lost 6 bases, with 20 bases between them. CDR1 and CDR2 from the germline V gene are SGHDN and FVKESK. The CDR3 sequence is 17 residues long. The CDR3 sequence is CASSQDLEGARFNGYTF. In DNA form, the CDR3 reads TGTGCCAGCAGCCAAGATCTCGAAGGGGCACGGTTCAATGGCTACACCTTC.

V gene TRBV12-3 or TRBV12-4 combines with J gene TRBJ2-5, with D possibly matching TRBD1 (7 bases). V lost 3 bases, J lost 2 bases, and 13 bases lay in between. This CDR3 has 15 residues. The CDR3 DNA follows: TGTGCCAGCAGTTTGGAGGGACAGCTACAAGAGACCCAGTACTTC. It codes for CASSLEGQLQETQYF.

As to this clonotype: This may be a read error: a much more frequent sequence differs by one nucleotide. In this CDR3 the conserved last residue, phenylalanine or tryptophan, is missing, so a read error is likely. V gene TRBV7-9 combines with J gene TRBJ1-2; D is ambiguous. Per the germline V gene, CDR1 is SEHNR and CDR2 is FQNEAQ (reference sequence). This CDR3 has 12 residues. The V end was cut by 5 bases, the J end by 7 bases, with 11 bases between. The DNA for the CDR3 is TGTGCCAGCAGCCCGACGGGCTTTGGCTACACCTGC. Translated: CASSPTGFGYTC.

This clonotype came up many times. The J gene is TRBJ2-4, the V gene TRBV29-1; the D is unclear. The germline V gene has CDR1 SQVTM and CDR2 ANQGSEA. This CDR3 has 14 residues. Trimming took 4 bases from V and 2 from J, leaving 12 bases between them. CDR3 nucleotide sequence: TGCAGCGTTGGCCCCGATAGTACCAAAAACATTCAGTACTTC. Translated, it gives CSVGPDSTKNIQYF.

About this clonotype itself: One junction end disagrees with the germline gene, perhaps due to a read error. This chain connects TRBV4-3 to TRBJ2-1, with TRBD2 identical over 8 bases. This CDR3 has 16 residues. Germline V gene lookup returns CDR1 LGHNA and CDR2 YSLEER. CDR3 sequence: CTSSQDAGGTYNEQFF. The CDR3 nucleotides are TGCACCAGCAGCCAAGACGCGGGGGGAACATACAATGAGCAGTTCTTC.

The sample holds many counts of this clonotype. This chain uses TRBV27 with TRBJ2-4; TRBD2 aligns across 7 bases. CDR3 length: 12 amino acids. Germline CDR1 is MNHEY and CDR2 is SMNVEV (reference sequence). The trim removed 5 bases at V and 13 bases at J, leaving 8 bases unmatched. CDR3 sequence reads: CASSLPRGEQYF. For the CDR3, the DNA is TGTGCCAGCAGTCTCCCCCGGGGGGAACAGTACTTC.

In its sample, this clonotype was seen many times. V and J are TRBV20-1 and TRBJ2-3, with TRBD1 matching 8 bases. V shed 3 bases and J 3 bases; nucleotides not matched to a gene: 8. There are 15 residues in the CDR3. CDR1 and CDR2 (germline): DFQATT, SNEGSKA (reference sequence). CDR3 protein: CSARHETGVTDTQYF. Written as DNA, the CDR3 is TGCAGTGCTAGGCATGAGACAGGGGTTACAGATACGCAGTATTTT.

This clonotype has at least ten counts. The genes are TRBV4-1 and TRBJ2-3, with 11 nucleotides matching TRBD2. Trimming at V came to 2 bases and at J to 2 bases, leaving 3 bases not matched to a gene. Germline values: CDR1 MGHRA, CDR2 YSYEKL. The CDR3 totals 16 residues. Here the CDR3 reads CASSQLAGGPTDTQYF. In DNA, the CDR3 is TGCGCCAGCAGCCAACTAGCGGGGGGACCCACAGATACGCAGTATTTT.

This clonotype was seen a few times. This rearrangement joins TRBV5-6 to TRBJ2-3; D unclear. The germline CDR1 and CDR2 sequences are SGHDT and YYEEEE. Trimming cost V 3 bases and J 2 bases, with 16 bases left between them. This CDR3 has 16 amino acids. The CDR3 reads CASSSRPVSITDTQYF. As DNA, the CDR3 is TGTGCCAGCAGCTCTAGACCAGTCTCGATCACAGATACGCAGTATTTT. Filled out from reference TRBV5-6 and TRBJ2-3, the complete variable domain reads DAGVTQSPTHLIKTRGQQVTLRCSPKSGHDTVSWYQQALGQGPQFIFQYYEEEERQRGNFPDRFSGHQFPNYSSELNVNALLLGDSALYLCASSSRPVSITDTQYFGPGTRLTVL.

This clonotype was counted ten times or more. The J gene is TRBJ1-6, the V gene TRBV4-3; D unclear. The ends were cut back, 1 base at V and 6 bases at J, with 16 bases in the middle. Germline assignment: CDR1 LGHNA and CDR2 YSLEER. The CDR3 loop spans 17 amino acids. The CDR3 here is CASSQAIDAFFNSPLHF. The CDR3 bases are TGCGCCAGCAGCCAAGCCATCGACGCCTTTTTTAATTCACCCCTCCACTTT.

This clonotype was seen at least ten times. The rearrangement joins TRBV3-1 to TRBJ1-1, with TRBD1 as a possible D gene (5 bases). In germline, CDR1 is LGHDT, CDR2 YNNKEL (reference sequence). The CDR3 sequence is 14 residues long. Trimming removed 0 bases at V and 4 bases at J, with 9 bases between. CDR3 in amino acids: CASSQDHGGTEAFF. As DNA, the CDR3 is TGTGCCAGCAGCCAAGATCATGGGGGCACTGAAGCTTTCTTT.

The rearrangement joins TRBV20-1 to TRBJ2-7, with 12 bases aligning to TRBD2. Germline V lookup: CDR1 DFQATT, CDR2 SNEGSKA (reference sequence). The CDR3 has 17 residues. Trimming removed 5 bases from V and 3 bases from J; junction bases left unmatched: 14. The CDR3 sequence: CSADRGTRTSGIYEQYF. The CDR3 region has the DNA TGCAGTGCTGACCGGGGGACGCGGACTAGCGGGATCTACGAGCAGTACTTC.

Details on this clonotype: Being one base from a much bigger clone, this may be a read error. The chain links TRBV24-1 to TRBJ2-1; no reliable D call. This CDR3 comprises 13 residues. Germline CDR1 and CDR2: KGHDR and SFDVKD. The CDR3 DNA reads TGTGCCACCAGTATAGAAGCATACAGTGAGCAGTTCTTC. It codes for CATSIEAYSEQFF.

In this sample, this clonotype turned up many times. The chain uses TRBV27 and TRBJ2-5; 7 nucleotides agree with TRBD1. The CDR3 contains 14 residues. CDR1 and CDR2 from the germline V gene are MNHEY and SMNVEV (reference sequence). The V segment lost 9 bases and the J segment 4 bases; nucleotides outside the gene matches: 11. CDR3 region: CASKGAGRGETQYF. The CDR3 coding sequence is TGTGCCAGTAAGGGGGCCGGTAGGGGAGAGACCCAGTACTTC.

This clonotype has at least ten counts. This sequence joins TRBV19 and TRBJ2-7; 8 bases agree with TRBD1. This CDR3 spans 13 amino acids. CDR1 and CDR2 (germline): LNHDA, SQIVND (reference sequence). V gave up 5 bases and J gave up 3 bases; unmatched junction bases: 3. DNA of the CDR3: TGTGCCAGTAGTCAAGGACAGGGCTACGAGCAGTACTTC. Encoded protein: CASSQGQGYEQYF.